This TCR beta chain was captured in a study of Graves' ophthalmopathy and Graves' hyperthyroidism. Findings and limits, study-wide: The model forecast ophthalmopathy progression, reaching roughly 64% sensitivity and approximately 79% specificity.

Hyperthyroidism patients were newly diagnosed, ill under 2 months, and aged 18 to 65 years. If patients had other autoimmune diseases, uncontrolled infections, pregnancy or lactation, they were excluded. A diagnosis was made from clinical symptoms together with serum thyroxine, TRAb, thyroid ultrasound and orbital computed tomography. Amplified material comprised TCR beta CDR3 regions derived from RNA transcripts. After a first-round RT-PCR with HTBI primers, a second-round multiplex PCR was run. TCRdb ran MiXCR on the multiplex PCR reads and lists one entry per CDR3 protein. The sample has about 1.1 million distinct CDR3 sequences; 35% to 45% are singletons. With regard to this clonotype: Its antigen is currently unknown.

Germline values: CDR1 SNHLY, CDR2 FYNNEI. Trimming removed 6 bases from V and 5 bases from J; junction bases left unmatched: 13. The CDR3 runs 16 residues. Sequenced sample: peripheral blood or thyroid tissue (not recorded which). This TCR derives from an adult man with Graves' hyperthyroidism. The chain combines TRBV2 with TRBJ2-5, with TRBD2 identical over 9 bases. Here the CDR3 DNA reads TGTGCCAGCAGACATGGACCACTAGCGGGTTCGGAGACCCAGTACTTC. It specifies CASRHGPLAGSETQYF.